One sample yielded the 6 T cell receptor beta chains listed below, sequenced in a study of cytomegalovirus exposure and HLA in healthy donors. This PCR relied on a set of 60 Vbeta primers and 13 Jbeta primers. The data were produced by immunoSEQ multiplex PCR, yet TCRdb's version contains in-frame clones alone and is incomplete. The repertoire holds 150,000 or so clones, with around 74% as singletons. The specimen sequenced was PBMCs. These receptors were taken from a man in his late teens or twenties in good health and CMV-seropositive.

The chain combines TRBV15 with TRBJ2-7, with 12 positions matching TRBD2. V gave up 7 bases and J gave up 4 bases; unmatched junction bases: 8. The CDR3 consists of 15 residues. CDR1 and CDR2 from the germline V gene are LNHNV and YYDKDF (reference sequence). CDR3 coding DNA: TGTGCCACCACCCCACTAGCGGGAGGTTTTTACGAGCAGTACTTC. Encoded protein: CATTPLAGGFYEQYF.

V and J are TRBV28 and TRBJ2-1; 7 bases are shared with TRBD2. V lost 5 bases and J lost 0; bases outside the gene matches: 1. This CDR3 contains 14 residues. Germline V gives CDR1 MDHEN, CDR2 SYDVKM. The DNA for the CDR3 is TGTGCCAGCAGTAGCGGGAACTCCTACAATGAGCAGTTCTTC. Residues: CASSSGNSYNEQFF.

CDR3 residues: CASSPLVSIVRETQYF. The CDR3 DNA follows: TGCGCCAGCAGTCCCTTAGTGTCCATAGTGCGAGAGACCCAGTACTTC. The J gene is TRBJ2-5, the V gene TRBV23-1; no definite D call. TRBV23-1 is designated an ORF whose function remains uncertain. This CDR3 region has 16 residues. V was clipped by 4 bases and J by 4 bases, with 19 bases between them.

This clone showed up just a few times. This sequence joins TRBV4-1 and TRBJ1-3, with 8 positions matching TRBD1. CDR3 size: 19 residues. Germline assignment: CDR1 MGHRA and CDR2 YSYEKL. With V trimmed by 0 bases and J by 0 bases, 10 bases remained unmatched. CDR3 DNA: TGCGCCAGCAGCCAAGATGGCAGGGGGCCTTCGTTCTCTGGAAACACCATATATTTT. Translated: CASSQDGRGPSFSGNTIYF.

The V and J genes are TRBV6-5 and TRBJ2-7, with TRBD1 matching over 10 bases. With V trimmed by 2 bases and J by 5 bases, 6 bases remained unmatched. The CDR3 is made up of 15 amino acids. The germline CDR1 and CDR2 sequences are MNHEY and SVGAGI. CDR3 region: CASSYAGTGDHEQYF. The CDR3 nucleotides read TGTGCCAGCAGTTACGCCGGGACAGGGGATCACGAGCAGTACTTC.

This clone has a handful of counts. The rearrangement links TRBV5-6 to TRBJ2-7; 11 nucleotides line up with TRBD2. Germline assignment: CDR1 SGHDT and CDR2 YYEEEE. The trim removed 0 bases at V and 2 bases at J, leaving 13 bases unmatched. This CDR3 spans 19 amino acids. Here the CDR3 reads CASSLVSGSGGVPTYEQYF. The CDR3 DNA reads as TGTGCCAGCAGCTTGGTTAGTGGTAGCGGGGGGGTTCCTACCTACGAGCAGTACTTC.